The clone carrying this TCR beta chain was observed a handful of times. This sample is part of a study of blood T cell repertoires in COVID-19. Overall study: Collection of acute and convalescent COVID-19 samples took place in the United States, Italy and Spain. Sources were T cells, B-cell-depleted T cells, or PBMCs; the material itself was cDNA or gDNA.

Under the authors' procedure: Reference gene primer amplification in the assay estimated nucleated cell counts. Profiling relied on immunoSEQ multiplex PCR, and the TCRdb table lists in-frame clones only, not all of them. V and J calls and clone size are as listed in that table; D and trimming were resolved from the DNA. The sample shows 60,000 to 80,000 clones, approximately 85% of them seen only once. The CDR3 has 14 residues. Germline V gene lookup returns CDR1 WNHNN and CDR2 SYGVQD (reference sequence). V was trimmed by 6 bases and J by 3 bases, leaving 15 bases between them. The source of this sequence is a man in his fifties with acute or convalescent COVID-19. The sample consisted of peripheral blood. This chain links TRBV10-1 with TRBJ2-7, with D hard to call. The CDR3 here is CASRKNSMDYEQYF. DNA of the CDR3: TGCGCCAGCAGGAAGAACAGCATGGACTACGAGCAGTACTTC.